These 12 T cell receptor beta chains originate from one sample sequenced in a study of blood T cell repertoires in COVID-19. TCRdb's copy holds only in-frame clones and misses some; the assay was immunoSEQ multiplex PCR. This sample carries hundreds of thousands of clones, 86% of them seen once, and the ten largest clones take about 5.4%. What was sequenced was peripheral blood. The receptors shown here come from a woman of 80 years or more with COVID-19, enrolled during active disease.

This clone was picked up a small number of times. V is TRBV28 and J is TRBJ1-1; D might be TRBD1 (6 bases). Germline V gene data show CDR1 as MDHEN and CDR2 as SYDVKM. This CDR3 is 15 amino acids long. Trimming pared 6 bases from V and 5 bases from J, leaving 19 bases between. The CDR3 reads CASRPADRRETEAFF. CDR3 DNA sequence: TGTGCCAGCAGGCCCGCGGACAGACGGGAAACTGAAGCTTTCTTT.

The gene calls are TRBV28 and TRBJ1-5; weak D call: TRBD1 (6 bases). CDR1 MDHEN and CDR2 SYDVKM come from the germline V gene. The CDR3 sequence is 16 residues long. With 6 bases removed from V and 2 bases from J, the gap between germline ends came to 17 bases. The CDR3 reads CASRPRGGGGNQPQHF. The CDR3 DNA sequence: TGTGCCAGCAGACCCAGGGGAGGGGGTGGCAATCAGCCCCAGCATTTT.

This clone has more than one count but fewer than ten. The chain links TRBV18 to TRBJ1-5; TRBD1 matches 8 bases. Trimming at V came to 1 base and at J to 3 bases, leaving 11 bases not matched to a gene. CDR3 length: 18 residues. Germline values: CDR1 KGHSH, CDR2 LQKENI. The CDR3 protein is CASSPRALYRGDNQPQHF. The CDR3 DNA follows: TGTGCCAGCTCACCACGTGCACTCTACAGGGGGGACAATCAGCCCCAGCATTTT.

The chain joins TRBV10-3 to TRBJ1-2; 12 nucleotides line up with TRBD1. Per germline, CDR1 ENHRY and CDR2 SYGVKD. The V segment lost 4 bases and the J segment 7 bases; nucleotides outside the gene matches: 10. This CDR3 has 16 residues. CDR3 bases: TGTGCCATCAGTGTCCTTCGGGGACAGGGGGCGAGTGGCTACACCTTC. The encoded protein is CAISVLRGQGASGYTF.

This sequence joins TRBV2 and TRBJ1-5; D might be TRBD1 (5 bases). Looked up from germline, CDR1 is SNHLY and CDR2 is FYNNEI. This CDR3 has 14 amino acids. The V and J ends lost 7 bases and 2 bases respectively, with 12 bases between them. The CDR3 loop is CASTQWGGNQPQHF. For the CDR3, the DNA is TGTGCCAGCACCCAGTGGGGGGGCAATCAGCCCCAGCATTTT.

The V call is TRBV18, the J call TRBJ2-1; 12 bases agree with TRBD2. Trimming removed 6 bases from V and 9 bases from J; junction bases left unmatched: 6. The CDR3 covers 14 residues. Per the germline V gene, CDR1 is KGHSH and CDR2 is LQKENI. The DNA of the CDR3 is TGTGCCAGCTCGGGACTAGCGGGCCTGGGTGAGCAGTTCTTC. This encodes CASSGLAGLGEQFF.

The chain couples TRBV11-2 to TRBJ2-1; D call uncertain. Germline-derived CDR1 and CDR2 are SGHAT and FQNNGV. The CDR3 covers 14 residues. The V gene lost 2 bases and the J gene lost 5 bases, with 10 bases spanning the gap. The CDR3 DNA reads TGTGCCAGCAGCTTAAGCCGAGCGAACAATGAGCAGTTCTTC. It translates to CASSLSRANNEQFF.

The rearrangement uses TRBV30 and TRBJ1-2; 8 bases align to TRBD1. Per the germline V gene, CDR1 is GTSNPN and CDR2 is SVGIG (reference sequence). CDR3 length: 15 amino acids. V was pared by 2 bases and J by 4 bases, with 9 bases of the junction left unmatched. For the CDR3, the DNA is TGTGCCTGGAGTACCGGGACAGGCAGTCTCTATGGCTACACCTTC. Translating it yields CAWSTGTGSLYGYTF.

The chain recombines TRBV2 with TRBJ2-2, with a weak D call TRBD2 (5 bases). Germline V CDR1 and CDR2: SNHLY, FYNNEI. There are 15 residues in the CDR3. Trimming shortened V by 5 bases and J by 0 bases, and 10 bases separated the two germline ends. CDR3 coding DNA: TGTGCCAGCAGTTATACGGGGACGAACACCGGGGAGCTGTTTTTT. Its translation is CASSYTGTNTGELFF.

The V gene is TRBV5-8, the J gene TRBJ2-1, with unresolved D. Germline CDR1 and CDR2: SGHTS and YDEGEE. This CDR3 has 13 residues. Trimming left V 2 bases short and J 2 bases short, with 5 bases between. CDR3 in amino acids: CASSFLPYNEQFF. The CDR3 DNA follows: TGTGCCAGCAGCTTTCTCCCCTACAATGAGCAGTTCTTC. Based on the CDR3 plus reference TRBV5-8 and TRBJ2-1, the full variable domain is EAGVTQSPTHLIKTRGQQATLRCSPISGHTSVYWYQQALGLGLQFLLWYDEGEERNRGNFPPRFSGRQFPNYSSELNVNALELEDSALYLCASSFLPYNEQFFGPGTRLTVL.

The genes are TRBV13 and TRBJ2-1; D remains unclear. Trimming left V 4 bases short and J 0 bases short, with 10 bases between. Germline lookup yields CDR1 PRHDT and CDR2 FYEKMQ (reference sequence). The length of the CDR3 is 15 residues. The CDR3, as DNA: TGTGCCAGCAGCTCCGGGTCGAGCTCCTACAATGAGCAGTTCTTC. Amino acids: CASSSGSSSYNEQFF. Full variable domain (remainder filled in from reference TRBV13 and TRBJ2-1): AAGVIQSPRHLIKEKRETATLKCYPIPRHDTVYWYQQGPGQDPQFLISFYEKMQSDKGSIPDRFSAQQFSDYHSELNMSSLELGDSALYFCASSSGSSSYNEQFFGPGTRLTVL.

The chain has TRBV5-1 and TRBJ2-2; weak D call: TRBD2 (5 bases). This CDR3 spans 15 amino acids. Looked up from germline, CDR1 is SGHRS and CDR2 is YFSETQ. The germline V and J ends were trimmed by 8 bases and 0 bases, with 14 bases remaining between them. CDR3 sequence: CASTNRGANTGELFF. For the CDR3, the DNA is TGCGCCAGTACAAATCGGGGTGCGAACACCGGGGAGCTGTTTTTT.